This T cell receptor (beta chain) was obtained from a study of T cells in Graves' hyperthyroidism and ophthalmopathy. It was RNA transcripts that yielded the amplified TCR beta CDR3 regions. HTBI primers were employed in a first-round RT-PCR of the TCR CDR3. MiXCR, applied by TCRdb to the multiplex PCR reads, yields one record per CDR3 protein. Of approximately 520,000 distinct CDR3 sequences listed, around a quarter are singletons. V shed 7 bases and J shed 0 bases, with 14 bases lying between them. This CDR3 region has 14 residues. The germline gives CDR1 SQVTM, CDR2 ANQGSEA. This clonotype was counted ten times or more. Its antigen is unknown. Study results and caveats: Blood also held most thyroid clonotypes expanded beyond 0.001. Ophthalmopathy and stable hyperthyroidism were told apart by a 13 V-J model.

Thyroid ultrasound and orbital computed tomography, with clinical symptoms and serum thyroxine and TRAb, informed diagnoses. Sample: blood. J is TRBJ2-3 and V is TRBV29-1; TRBD2 might be the D (5 bases). The source is a woman in her thirties with Graves' ophthalmopathy. The CDR3: CSAVAHTSTDTQYF. Written as DNA, the CDR3 is TGCAGCGCAGTAGCGCACACTAGCACAGATACGCAGTATTTT.